This record covers a single T cell receptor beta chain. The antigen is unknown. This sample is drawn from a study of shared clonotypes between healthy human individuals. For the study at large: Per donor, three plates held CD4 naive cells, three held CD4 memory, two held CD8 naive and one held CD8 memory. General study results and limits: Roughly 5% of naive CD4 clonotypes were shared across four donors. Rarefaction indicated that sorted-subset sequencing remained incomplete although depth was large.

Some 30,000 T cell genomes, or 200 ng DNA, went into the sorted-subset replicate PCRs. This table comes from immunoSEQ multiplex PCR, and its TCRdb copy is limited to in-frame clones, with some not included. Here the sample spans 2 million to 3 million clones, around nine tenths being singletons. This receptor was obtained from a man younger than 35 in good health. Material for sequencing was naive CD4+ T cells sorted from blood. Subset specified: CD45RA+ positively selected.

As DNA, the CDR3 is TGTGCCAGCACCCCGGTGGTAGGGATTGGCACTGGAAACACCATATATTTT. This encodes CASTPVVGIGTGNTIYF. The chain recombines TRBV5-5 with TRBJ1-3; no definite D call. The CDR3 consists of 17 residues. Germline V gene sequence: CDR1 SGHKS, CDR2 YYEKEE (reference sequence). V dropped 6 bases and J dropped 2 bases, with 21 bases sitting between them.